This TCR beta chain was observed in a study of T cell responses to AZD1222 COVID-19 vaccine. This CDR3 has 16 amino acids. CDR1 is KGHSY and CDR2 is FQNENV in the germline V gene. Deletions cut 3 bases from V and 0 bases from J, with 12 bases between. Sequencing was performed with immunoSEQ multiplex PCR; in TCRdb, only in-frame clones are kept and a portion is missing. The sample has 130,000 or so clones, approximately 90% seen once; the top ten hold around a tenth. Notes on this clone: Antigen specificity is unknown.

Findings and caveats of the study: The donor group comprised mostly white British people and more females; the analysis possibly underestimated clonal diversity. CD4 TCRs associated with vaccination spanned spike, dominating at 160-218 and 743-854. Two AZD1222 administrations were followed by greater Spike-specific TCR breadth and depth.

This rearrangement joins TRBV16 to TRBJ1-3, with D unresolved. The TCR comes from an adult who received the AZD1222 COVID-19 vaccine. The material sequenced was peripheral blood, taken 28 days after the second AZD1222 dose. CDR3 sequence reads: CASSHPQTRSGNTIYF. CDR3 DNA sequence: TGTGCCAGCAGCCATCCGCAAACACGCTCTGGAAACACCATATATTTT.